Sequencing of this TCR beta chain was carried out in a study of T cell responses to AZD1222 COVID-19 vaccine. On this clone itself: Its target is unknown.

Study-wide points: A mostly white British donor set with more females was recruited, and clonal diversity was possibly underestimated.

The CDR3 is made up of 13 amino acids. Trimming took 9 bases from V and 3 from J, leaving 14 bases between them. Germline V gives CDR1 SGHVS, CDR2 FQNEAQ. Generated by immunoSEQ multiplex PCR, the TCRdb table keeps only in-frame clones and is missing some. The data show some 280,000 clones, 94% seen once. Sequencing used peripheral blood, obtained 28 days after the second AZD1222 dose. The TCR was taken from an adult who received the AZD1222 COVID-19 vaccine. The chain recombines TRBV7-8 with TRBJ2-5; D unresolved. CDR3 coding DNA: TGTGCCAGAGCCGGAGATGGAGAAGAGACCCAGTACTTC. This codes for CARAGDGEETQYF.